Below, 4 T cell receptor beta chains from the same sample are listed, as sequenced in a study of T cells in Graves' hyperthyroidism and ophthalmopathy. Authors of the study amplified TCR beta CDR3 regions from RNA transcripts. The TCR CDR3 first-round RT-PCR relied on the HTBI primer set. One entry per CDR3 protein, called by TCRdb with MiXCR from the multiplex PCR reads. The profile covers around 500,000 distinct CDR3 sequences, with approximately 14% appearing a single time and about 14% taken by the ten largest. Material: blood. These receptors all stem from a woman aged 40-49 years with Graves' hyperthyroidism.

Here the CDR3 reads CASSLGDRGGGEKLFF. For the CDR3, the DNA is TGTGCCAGCAGCTTAGGCGACAGGGGAGGGGGTGAAAAACTGTTTTTT. The gene calls are TRBV7-2 and TRBJ1-4, with 8 bases lining up with TRBD1. Trimming removed 1 base from V and 7 bases from J; junction bases left unmatched: 8. Germline CDR1 and CDR2: SGHTA and FQGNSA. The CDR3 length is 16 residues.

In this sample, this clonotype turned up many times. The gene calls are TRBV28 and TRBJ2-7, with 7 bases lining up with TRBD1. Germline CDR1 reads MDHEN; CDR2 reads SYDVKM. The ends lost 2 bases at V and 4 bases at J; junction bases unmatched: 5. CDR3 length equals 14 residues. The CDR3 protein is CASSLPGQLYEQYF. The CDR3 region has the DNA TGTGCCAGCAGTTTACCGGGACAGTTGTACGAGCAGTACTTC.

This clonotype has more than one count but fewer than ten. The CDR3, as DNA: TGCAGCGTTGAAGATGGGGTTCTAATATGGGGTATAAATCAGGGTGATACGCAGTATTTT. Its translation is CSVEDGVLIWGINQGDTQYF. The rearrangement uses TRBV29-1 and TRBJ2-3; tentatively, D is TRBD1 (5 bases). V gave up 0 bases and J gave up 6 bases, with 31 bases separating them. CDR1 and CDR2 from the germline V gene are SQVTM and ANQGSEA. This CDR3 comprises 20 residues.

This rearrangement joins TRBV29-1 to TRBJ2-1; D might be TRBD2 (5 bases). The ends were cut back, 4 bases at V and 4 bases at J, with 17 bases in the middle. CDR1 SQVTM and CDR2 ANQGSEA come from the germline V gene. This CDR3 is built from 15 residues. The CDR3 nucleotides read TGCAGCGTTGGCCGGCAGGCCGGGGTTTACAATGAGCAGTTCTTC. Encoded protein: CSVGRQAGVYNEQFF.